The sequence of this T cell receptor beta chain was determined in a study of blood T cell repertoires in COVID-19 (TCRdb year 2020). Broadly, across the study: The collaborator samples originated in the United States, Italy and Spain and spanned the acute and convalescent phases of COVID-19. The material from the prospective study consisted of cDNA or gDNA derived from T cells, B-cell-depleted T cells, or PBMCs. Subjects who had been exposed to COVID-19, were actively infected with it, or had recovered from it provided the deeply sampled blood TCRbeta repertoires that made up the dataset. The repertoires were made available in a free public database intended to serve as a resource for research on the immune response to SARS-CoV-2. The samples were drawn from two sources: the first 160 participants of the ongoing ImmuneRACE study, and approximately 1,300 subjects contributed by 6 global collaborators. Nearly every sample came with metadata listing a de-identified subject ID, COVID-19 status, age in years and sex. HLA class I and class II types, where available, came from metadata supplied by the sample provider rather than from assay-based typing.

This clone was seen just once. Its antigen is not yet known. Qualities for individual bases were not recorded, and no much larger clone is one base off. Overall results and qualifications from the work: The amount of clinical and demographic metadata varied by source and participant and was provided uncurated.

Reading from cysteine to phenylalanine, the CDR3 counts 14 amino acids. CDR3 DNA only is kept here, 42 bases in frame from base 1. CDR1 GTSNPN and CDR2 SVGIG are derived from the germline V gene (reference sequence). V lost 0 bases and J lost 3 bases; the stretch between them is 9 bases long. The immunoSEQ Assay, a bias-controlled multiplex PCR, was used to amplify TCRbeta CDR3 regions from genomic DNA. On the authors' methods: The number of nucleated cells in each sample was estimated from the amplification of reference gene primers within the assay. To quantify the absolute abundance of each unique TCRbeta CDR3 rearrangement, sequence reads were collapsed and filtered. Productive Simpson clonality was computed per sample as the square root of Simpson's diversity index over productive rearrangements. TCRdb carries this immuneACCESS record with in-frame sequences only. Its versions omit some clonotypes, under half of them owing to an unresolved V gene in the studies checked, with the rest unexplained. The D gene and trimming were derived from the DNA, and the V and J assignments and clone size from that table. For this sample the table gives about 180,000 clones, of which around 86% were detected only once. The biggest ten clones account for roughly 2.9% of the sample.

Each collaborating institution followed its own protocols to collect whole blood in K2EDTA tubes. Collaborator samples were shipped for TCRbeta analysis as frozen whole blood, isolated PBMCs, or DNA extracted from either sample type. This clonotype originated in a woman aged 25 to 45 with active or convalescent COVID-19. Material: peripheral blood. This chain joins TRBV30 to TRBJ1-3, and possibly TRBD1, on 5 matching bases. The bases read TGTGCCTGGAGTGTACCGGGGGGTGGAAACACCATATATTTT. Its product reads: CAWSVPGGGNTIYF.